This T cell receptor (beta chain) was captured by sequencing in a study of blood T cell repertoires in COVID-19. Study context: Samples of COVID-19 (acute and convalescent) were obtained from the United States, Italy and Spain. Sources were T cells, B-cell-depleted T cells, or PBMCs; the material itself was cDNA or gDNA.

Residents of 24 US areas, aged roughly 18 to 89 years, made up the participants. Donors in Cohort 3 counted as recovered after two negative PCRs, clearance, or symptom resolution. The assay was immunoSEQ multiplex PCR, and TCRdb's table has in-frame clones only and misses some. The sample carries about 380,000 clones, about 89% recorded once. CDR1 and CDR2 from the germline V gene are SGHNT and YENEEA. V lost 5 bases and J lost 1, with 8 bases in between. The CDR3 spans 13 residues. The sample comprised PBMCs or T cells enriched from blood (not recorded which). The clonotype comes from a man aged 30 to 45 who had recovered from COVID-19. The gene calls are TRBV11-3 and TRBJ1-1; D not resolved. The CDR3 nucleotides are TGTGCCAGCAGCAAGGAGCCGAACACTGAAGCTTTCTTT. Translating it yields CASSKEPNTEAFF.